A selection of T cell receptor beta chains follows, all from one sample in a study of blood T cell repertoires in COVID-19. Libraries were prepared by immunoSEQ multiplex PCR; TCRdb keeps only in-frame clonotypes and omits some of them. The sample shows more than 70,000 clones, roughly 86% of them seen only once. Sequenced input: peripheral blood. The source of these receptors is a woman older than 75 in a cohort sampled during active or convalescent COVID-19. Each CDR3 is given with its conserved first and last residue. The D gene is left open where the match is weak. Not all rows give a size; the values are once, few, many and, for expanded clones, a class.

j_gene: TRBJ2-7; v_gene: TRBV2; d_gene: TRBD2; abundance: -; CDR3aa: CASSSPERTSRNEQYF; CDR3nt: TGTGCCAGCAGTTCCCCGGAGCGGACTAGCAGGAACGAGCAGTACTTC
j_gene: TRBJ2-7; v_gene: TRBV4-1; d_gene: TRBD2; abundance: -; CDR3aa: CASSLAGGPYEQYF; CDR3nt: TGCGCCAGCAGCCTAGCGGGAGGGCCCTACGAGCAGTACTTC
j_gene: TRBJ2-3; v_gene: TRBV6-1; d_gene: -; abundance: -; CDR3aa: CASSEATYGIVDTQYF; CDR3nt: TGTGCCAGCAGTGAAGCCACTTACGGGATTGTAGATACGCAGTATTTT
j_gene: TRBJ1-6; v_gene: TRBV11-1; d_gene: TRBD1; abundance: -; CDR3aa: CASSRDRVPSPLHF; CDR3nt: TGTGCCAGCAGCCGTGACAGGGTGCCGTCACCCCTCCACTTT
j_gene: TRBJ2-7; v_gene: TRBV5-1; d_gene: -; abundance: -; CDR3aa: CASSPSSGWLQYF; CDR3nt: TGCGCCAGCAGCCCTTCTAGTGGCTGGTTGCAGTACTTC
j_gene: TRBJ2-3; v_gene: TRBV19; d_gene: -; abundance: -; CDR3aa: CASSTRQVKGDTQYF; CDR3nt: TGTGCCAGTAGTACCAGACAGGTAAAGGGTGATACGCAGTATTTT
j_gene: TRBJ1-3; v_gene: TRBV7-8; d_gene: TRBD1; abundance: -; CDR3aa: CASSFRGKLSGNTIYF; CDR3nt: TGTGCCAGCAGCTTCAGGGGGAAGTTATCTGGAAACACCATATATTTT
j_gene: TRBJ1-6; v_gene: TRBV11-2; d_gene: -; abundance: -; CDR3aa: CASSQAGSRNSPLHF; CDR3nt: TGTGCCAGCAGCCAAGCGGGATCACGAAATTCACCCCTCCACTTT
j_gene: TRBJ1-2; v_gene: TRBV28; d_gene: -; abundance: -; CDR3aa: CASSTQVQLYGYTF; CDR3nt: TGTGCCAGCAGTACTCAGGTGCAGCTATATGGCTACACCTTC
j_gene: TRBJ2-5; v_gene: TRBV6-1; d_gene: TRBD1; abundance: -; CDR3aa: CASSVRGTAHQETQYF; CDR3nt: TGTGCCAGCAGTGTTCGAGGGACAGCCCACCAAGAGACCCAGTACTTC
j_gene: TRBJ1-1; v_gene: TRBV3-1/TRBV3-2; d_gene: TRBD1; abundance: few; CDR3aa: CASRPGTGGGTEAFF; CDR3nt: TGTGCCAGCAGACCTGGTACAGGGGGTGGCACTGAAGCTTTCTTT
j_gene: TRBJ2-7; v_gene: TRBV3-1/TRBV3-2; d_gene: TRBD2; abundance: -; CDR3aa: CASSRLAGDRYEQYF; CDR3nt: TGTGCCAGCAGCAGACTAGCGGGAGATAGGTACGAGCAGTACTTC
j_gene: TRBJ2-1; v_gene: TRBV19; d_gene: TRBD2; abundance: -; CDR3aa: CATKPGLDAHNEQFF; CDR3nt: TGTGCCACAAAACCGGGACTAGACGCACACAATGAGCAGTTCTTC
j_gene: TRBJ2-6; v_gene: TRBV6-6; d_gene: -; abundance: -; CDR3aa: CASSYLAMSGANVLTF; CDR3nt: TGTGCCAGCAGTTATCTAGCGATGTCTGGGGCCAACGTCCTGACTTTC
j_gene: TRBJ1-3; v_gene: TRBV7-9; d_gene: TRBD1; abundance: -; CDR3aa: CASSLGPGQGASGNTIYF; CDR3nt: TGTGCCAGCAGCTTAGGGCCGGGACAGGGGGCCTCTGGAAACACCATATATTTT
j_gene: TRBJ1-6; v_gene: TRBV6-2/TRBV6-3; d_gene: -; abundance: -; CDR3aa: CASSYGARGGDSPLHF; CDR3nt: TGTGCCAGCAGTTACGGGGCCAGGGGTGGCGATTCACCCCTCCACTTT
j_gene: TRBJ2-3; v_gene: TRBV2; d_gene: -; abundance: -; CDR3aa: CASSDGASTDTQYF; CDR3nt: TGTGCCAGCAGTGACGGAGCTAGCACAGATACGCAGTATTTT
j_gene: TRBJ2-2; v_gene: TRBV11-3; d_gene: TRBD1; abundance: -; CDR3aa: CASRRGGQYTGELFF; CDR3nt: TGTGCCAGCAGAAGAGGGGGACAGTACACCGGGGAGCTGTTTTTT
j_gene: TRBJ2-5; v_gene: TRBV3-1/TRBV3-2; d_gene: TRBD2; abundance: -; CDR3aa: CASSQGILAGALGETQYF; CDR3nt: TGTGCCAGCAGCCAGGGGATCCTAGCGGGAGCATTGGGGGAGACCCAGTACTTC
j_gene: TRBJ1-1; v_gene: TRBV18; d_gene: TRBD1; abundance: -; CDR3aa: CATSGQGWEAFF; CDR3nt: TGTGCCACCAGCGGACAGGGTTGGGAAGCTTTCTTT
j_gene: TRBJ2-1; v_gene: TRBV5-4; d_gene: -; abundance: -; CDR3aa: CASSLAGTEQFF; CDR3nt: TGTGCCAGCAGCTTGGCGGGAACTGAGCAGTTCTTC
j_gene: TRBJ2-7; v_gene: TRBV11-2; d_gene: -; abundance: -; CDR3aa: CASSLGSVEQYF; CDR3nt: TGTGCCAGCAGCTTAGGTTCGGTCGAGCAGTACTTC
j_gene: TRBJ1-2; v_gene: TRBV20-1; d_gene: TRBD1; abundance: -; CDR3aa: CSASFITGGNGYTF; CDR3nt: TGCAGTGCTAGTTTTATAACAGGGGGCAATGGCTACACCTTC
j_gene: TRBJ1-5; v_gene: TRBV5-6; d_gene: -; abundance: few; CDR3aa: CASSLRSGRGNQPQHF; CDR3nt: TGTGCCAGCAGCTTGCGGAGCGGCAGGGGAAATCAGCCCCAGCATTTT
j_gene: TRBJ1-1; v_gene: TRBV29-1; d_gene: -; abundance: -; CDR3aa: CSVVQGRNTEAFF; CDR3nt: TGCAGCGTTGTTCAGGGGAGGAACACTGAAGCTTTCTTT
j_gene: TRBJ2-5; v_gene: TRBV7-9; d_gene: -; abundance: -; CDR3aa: CASSDISGKETQYF; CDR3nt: TGTGCCAGCAGTGATATTTCAGGGAAAGAGACCCAGTACTTC